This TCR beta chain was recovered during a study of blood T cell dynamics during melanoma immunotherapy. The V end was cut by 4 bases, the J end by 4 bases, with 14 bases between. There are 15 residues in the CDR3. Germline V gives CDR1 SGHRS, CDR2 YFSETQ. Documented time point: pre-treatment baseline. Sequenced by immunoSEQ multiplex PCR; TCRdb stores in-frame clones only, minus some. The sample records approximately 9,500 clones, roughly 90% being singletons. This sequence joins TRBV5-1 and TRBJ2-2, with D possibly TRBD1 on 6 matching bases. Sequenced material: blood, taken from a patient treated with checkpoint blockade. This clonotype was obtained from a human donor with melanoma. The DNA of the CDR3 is TGCGCCAGCAGCAACCGACAGGTCGGCACCGGGGAGCTGTTTTTT. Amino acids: CASSNRQVGTGELFF. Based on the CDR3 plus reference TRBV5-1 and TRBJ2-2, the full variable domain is KAGVTQTPRYLIKTRGQQVTLSCSPISGHRSVSWYQQTPGQGLQFLFEYFSETQRNKGNFPGRFSGRQFSNSRSEMNVSTLELGDSALYLCASSNRQVGTGELFFGEGSRLTVL.